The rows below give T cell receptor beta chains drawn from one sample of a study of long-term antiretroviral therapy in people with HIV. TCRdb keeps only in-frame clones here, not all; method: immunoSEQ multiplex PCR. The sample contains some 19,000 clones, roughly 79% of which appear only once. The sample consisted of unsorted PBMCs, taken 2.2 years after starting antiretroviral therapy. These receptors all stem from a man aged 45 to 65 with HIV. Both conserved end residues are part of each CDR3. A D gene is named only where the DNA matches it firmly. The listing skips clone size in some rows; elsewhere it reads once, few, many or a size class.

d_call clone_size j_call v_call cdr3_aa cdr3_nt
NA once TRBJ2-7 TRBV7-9 CASSLAGSLSYEQYF TGTGCCAGCAGCTTAGCAGGGTCCCTCTCCTACGAGCAGTACTTC
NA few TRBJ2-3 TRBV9 CASSVPRDGSSYIDTQYF TGTGCCAGCAGCGTACCCCGCGACGGGAGTAGCTATATAGATACGCAGTATTTT
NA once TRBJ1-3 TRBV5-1 CASSLLGARAATIYF TGCGCCAGCAGCTTGTTGGGGGCGCGAGCGGCCACCATATATTTT
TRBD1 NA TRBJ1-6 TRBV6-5 CASSYRDRYNSPLHF TGTGCCAGCAGTTACCGGGACAGATATAATTCACCCCTCCACTTT
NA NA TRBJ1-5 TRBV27 CASSSTGGADNQPQHF TGTGCCAGCAGTAGCACAGGCGGGGCGGACAATCAGCCCCAGCATTTT
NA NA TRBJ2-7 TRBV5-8 CASSLQGKGYEQYF TGTGCCAGCAGCTTGCAGGGAAAGGGCTACGAGCAGTACTTC
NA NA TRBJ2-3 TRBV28 CASNVDGLGTDTQYF TGTGCCAGCAATGTTGACGGGTTAGGAACAGATACGCAGTATTTT
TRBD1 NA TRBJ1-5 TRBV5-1 CASSFTGGGNQPQHF TGCGCCAGCAGCTTTACAGGGGGAGGCAATCAGCCCCAGCATTTT
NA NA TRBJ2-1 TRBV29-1 CSVQSGTRLDEQFF TGCAGCGTCCAATCCGGGACAAGGTTGGATGAGCAGTTCTTC
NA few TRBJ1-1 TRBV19 CASSIQGPTEAFF TGTGCCAGTAGTATACAGGGGCCCACTGAAGCTTTCTTT
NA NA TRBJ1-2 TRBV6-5 CASTISGRIYGYTF TGTGCCAGCACTATTTCTGGCAGGATCTATGGCTACACCTTC
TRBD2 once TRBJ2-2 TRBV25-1 CASSEKLAEATGELFF TGTGCCAGCAGTGAAAAGCTAGCGGAAGCCACCGGGGAGCTGTTTTTT
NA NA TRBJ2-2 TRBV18 CASSRRRRHSGTGELFF TGTGCCAGCTCCCGACGGAGGAGACACAGCGGCACCGGGGAGCTGTTTTTT
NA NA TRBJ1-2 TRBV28 CASSLYQGLSYGYTF TGTGCCAGCAGTTTATATCAGGGGTTGTCCTATGGCTACACCTTC
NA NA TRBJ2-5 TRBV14 CASSQEETQYF TGTGCCAGCAGCCAAGAAGAGACCCAGTACTTC
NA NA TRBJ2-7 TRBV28 CASTKGRLYEQYF TGTGCCAGCACCAAGGGACGGCTCTACGAGCAGTACTTC
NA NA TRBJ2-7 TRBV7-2 CASSDWTTYEQYF TGTGCCAGCAGCGACTGGACAACCTACGAGCAGTACTTC
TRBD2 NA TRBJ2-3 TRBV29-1 CSVSITSAPGDTQYF TGCAGCGTCTCCATTACTAGCGCCCCCGGTGATACGCAGTATTTT
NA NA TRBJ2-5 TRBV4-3 CASSQDGLRVKYF TGCGCCAGCAGCCAAGACGGCTTGCGGGTAAAGTACTTC
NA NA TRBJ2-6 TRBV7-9 CASRTGGANVLTF TGTGCCAGCAGGACGGGGGGGGCCAACGTCCTGACTTTC
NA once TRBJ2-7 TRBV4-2 CASSQSGPEQYF TGTGCCAGCAGCCAGTCAGGGCCCGAGCAGTACTTC
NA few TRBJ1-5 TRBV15 CATSRDQGAGQPQHF TGTGCCACCAGCAGAGATCAAGGGGCCGGTCAGCCCCAGCATTTT
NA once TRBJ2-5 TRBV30 CAGGGGETQYF TGTGCCGGAGGGGGTGGAGAGACCCAGTACTTC
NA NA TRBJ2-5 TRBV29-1 CSVETRTQYF TGCAGCGTTGAAACGAGGACCCAGTACTTC
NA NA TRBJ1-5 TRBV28 CASTPRGKYSNQPQHF TGTGCCAGCACCCCTAGGGGGAAATATAGCAATCAGCCCCAGCATTTT
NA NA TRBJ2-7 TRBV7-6 CASSLPGGHEQYF TGTGCCAGCAGCCTTCCCGGGGGACACGAGCAGTACTTC
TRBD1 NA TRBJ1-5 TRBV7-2 CASSWRTGEAQHF TGTGCCAGCAGCTGGCGGACAGGGGAGGCCCAGCATTTT
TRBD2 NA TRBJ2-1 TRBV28 CASSLARLAAYNEQFF TGTGCCAGCAGTTTGGCCCGGCTAGCGGCTTACAATGAGCAGTTCTTC
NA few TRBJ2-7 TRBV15 CATSRTNGGKGEQYF TGTGCCACCAGCAGAACAAACGGGGGCAAAGGGGAGCAGTACTTC
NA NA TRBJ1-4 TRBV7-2 CASSLSASATNEKLFF TGTGCCAGCAGCTTGTCAGCCTCTGCAACTAATGAAAAACTGTTTTTT
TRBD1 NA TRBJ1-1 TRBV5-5 CASSLSAGQGNTEAFF TGTGCCAGCAGCTTGTCCGCCGGACAGGGGAACACTGAAGCTTTCTTT
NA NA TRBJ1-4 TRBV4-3 CASSQDNRAEKLFF TGCGCCAGCAGCCAAGATAATAGGGCTGAAAAACTGTTTTTT
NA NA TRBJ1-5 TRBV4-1 CASSQGGRVSNQPQHF TGCGCCAGCAGCCAAGGGGGCAGGGTCAGCAATCAGCCCCAGCATTTT
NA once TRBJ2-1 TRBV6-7 CASSRSWDTTFLNEQFF TGTGCCAGCAGCAGGTCGTGGGATACTACTTTCCTCAATGAGCAGTTCTTC
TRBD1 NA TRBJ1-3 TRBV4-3 CASSLTGIGNTIYF TGCGCCAGCAGCTTGACAGGGATTGGAAACACCATATATTTT
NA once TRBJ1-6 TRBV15 CATSRDKGGEPPLHF TGTGCCACCAGCAGAGATAAGGGGGGCGAACCACCCCTCCACTTT
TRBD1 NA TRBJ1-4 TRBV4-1 CASSHTSGTGDFFRGFEKLFF TGCGCCAGCAGCCATACTTCCGGGACAGGGGACTTCTTCCGAGGGTTTGAAAAACTGTTTTTT
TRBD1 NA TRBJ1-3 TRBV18 CASSRGLEGNTIYF TGTGCCAGCTCGAGGGGGCTGGAAGGAAACACCATATATTTT
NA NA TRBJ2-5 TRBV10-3 CAISRQIQETQYF TGTGCCATCAGTAGACAGATCCAAGAGACCCAGTACTTC
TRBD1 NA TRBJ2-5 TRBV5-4 CASSYRGQETQYF TGTGCCAGCAGCTACAGGGGACAAGAGACCCAGTACTTC